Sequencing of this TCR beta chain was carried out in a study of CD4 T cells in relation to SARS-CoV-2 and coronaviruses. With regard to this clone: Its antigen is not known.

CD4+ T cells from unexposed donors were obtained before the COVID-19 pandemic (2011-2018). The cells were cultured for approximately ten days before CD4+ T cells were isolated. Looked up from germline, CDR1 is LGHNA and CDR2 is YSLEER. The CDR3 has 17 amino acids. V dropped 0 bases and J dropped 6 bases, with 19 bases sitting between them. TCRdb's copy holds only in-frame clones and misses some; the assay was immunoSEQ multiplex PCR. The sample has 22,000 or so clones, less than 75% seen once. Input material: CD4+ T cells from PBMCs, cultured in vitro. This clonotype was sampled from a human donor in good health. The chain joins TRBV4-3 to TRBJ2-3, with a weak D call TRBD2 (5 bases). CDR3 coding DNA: TGCGCCAGCAGCCAAGATTGGGCGGGCCCGGCACCCGATACGCAGTATTTT. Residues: CASSQDWAGPAPDTQYF.